This TCR beta chain is from a study of blood T cell repertoires in COVID-19. Across the whole study: The United States, Italy and Spain supplied acute and convalescent COVID-19 samples. Sources were T cells, B-cell-depleted T cells, or PBMCs; the material itself was cDNA or gDNA.

The study assigned cohorts using participant-reported clinical history. Authors' data handling: Amplification with reference gene primers provided the estimates of nucleated cell counts. Sequencing used immunoSEQ multiplex PCR; TCRdb keeps in-frame clones, though not all of them. That table supplies the V and J calls and clone size; D and trimming were determined from the DNA. This table has 200,000 or so clones, just under 85% appearing once. Germline CDR1 and CDR2: SGHDN and FVKESK. The CDR3 has 15 residues. Trimming cost V 4 bases and J 0 bases, with 13 bases left between them. The sample taken for sequencing was PBMCs or T cells enriched from blood (not recorded which). The source is a woman aged 40-49 years with acute COVID-19. The chain uses TRBV14 and TRBJ2-7; TRBD1 might be the D (5 bases). This CDR3 is CASSRMTEDSYEQYF. For the CDR3, the DNA is TGTGCCAGCAGCCGAATGACAGAAGACTCCTACGAGCAGTACTTC.